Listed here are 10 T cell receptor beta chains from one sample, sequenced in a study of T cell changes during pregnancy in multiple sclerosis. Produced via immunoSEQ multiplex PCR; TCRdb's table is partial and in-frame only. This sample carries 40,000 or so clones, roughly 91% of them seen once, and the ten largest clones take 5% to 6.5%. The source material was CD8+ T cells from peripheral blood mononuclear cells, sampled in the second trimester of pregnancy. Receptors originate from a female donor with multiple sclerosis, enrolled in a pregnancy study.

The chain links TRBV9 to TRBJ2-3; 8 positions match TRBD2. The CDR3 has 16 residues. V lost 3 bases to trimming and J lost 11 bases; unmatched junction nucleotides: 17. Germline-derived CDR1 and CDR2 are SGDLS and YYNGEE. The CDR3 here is CASSELPGLGLTGQYF. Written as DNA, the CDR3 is TGTGCCAGCAGCGAACTACCGGGACTAGGGCTGACTGGGCAGTATTTT.

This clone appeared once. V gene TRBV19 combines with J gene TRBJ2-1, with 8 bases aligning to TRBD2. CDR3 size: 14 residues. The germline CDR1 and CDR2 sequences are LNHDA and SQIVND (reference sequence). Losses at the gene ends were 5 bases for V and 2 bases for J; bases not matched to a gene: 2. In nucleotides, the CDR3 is TGTGCCAGTAGTGTAGCGGGAACCTACAATGAGCAGTTCTTC. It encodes CASSVAGTYNEQFF.

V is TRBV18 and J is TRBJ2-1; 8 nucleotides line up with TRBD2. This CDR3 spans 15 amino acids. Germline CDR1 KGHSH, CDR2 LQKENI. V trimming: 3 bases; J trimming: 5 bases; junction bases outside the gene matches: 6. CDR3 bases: TGTGCCAGCTCACCGCTGCGGGGGGCCCACAATGAGCAGTTCTTC. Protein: CASSPLRGAHNEQFF.

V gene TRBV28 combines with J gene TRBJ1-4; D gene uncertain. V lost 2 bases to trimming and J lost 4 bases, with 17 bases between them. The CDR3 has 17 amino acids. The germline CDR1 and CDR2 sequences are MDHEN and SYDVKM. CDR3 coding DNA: TGTGCCAGCAGTTTAATGGCGAGCGGGGTACTTAATGAAAAACTGTTTTTT. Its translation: CASSLMASGVLNEKLFF.

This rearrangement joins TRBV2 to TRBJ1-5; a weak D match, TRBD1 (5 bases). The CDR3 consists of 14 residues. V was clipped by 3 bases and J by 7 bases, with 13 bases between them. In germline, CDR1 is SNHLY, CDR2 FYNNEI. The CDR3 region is CASSDGQGGQPQHF. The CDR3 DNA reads TGTGCCAGCAGTGACGGGCAGGGAGGGCAGCCCCAGCATTTT.

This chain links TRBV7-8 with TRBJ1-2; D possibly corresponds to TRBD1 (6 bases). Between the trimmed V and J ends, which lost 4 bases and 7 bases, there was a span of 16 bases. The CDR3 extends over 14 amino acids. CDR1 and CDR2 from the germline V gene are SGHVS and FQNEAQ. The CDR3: CASSSPTGWGGYTF. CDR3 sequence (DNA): TGTGCCAGCAGCTCACCTACAGGGTGGGGTGGCTACACCTTC.

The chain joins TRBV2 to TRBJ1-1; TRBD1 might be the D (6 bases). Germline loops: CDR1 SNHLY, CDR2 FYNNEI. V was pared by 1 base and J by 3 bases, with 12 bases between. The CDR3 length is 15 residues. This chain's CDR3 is CASSEGDKADTEAFF. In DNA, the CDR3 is TGTGCCAGCAGTGAAGGGGACAAAGCGGACACTGAAGCTTTCTTT.

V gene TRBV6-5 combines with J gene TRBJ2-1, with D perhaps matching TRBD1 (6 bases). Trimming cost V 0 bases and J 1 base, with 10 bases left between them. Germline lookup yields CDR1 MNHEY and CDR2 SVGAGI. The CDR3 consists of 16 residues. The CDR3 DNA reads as TGTGCCAGCAGTTACTCGGTAGGGGGTTCCTACAATGAGCAGTTCTTC. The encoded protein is CASSYSVGGSYNEQFF.

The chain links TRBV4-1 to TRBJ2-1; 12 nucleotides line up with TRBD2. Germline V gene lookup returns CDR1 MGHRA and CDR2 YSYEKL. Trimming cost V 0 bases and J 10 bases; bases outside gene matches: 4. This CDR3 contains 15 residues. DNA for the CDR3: TGCGCCAGCAGCCAAGAATCACTAGCGGGAGGAGAGCAGTTCTTC. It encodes CASSQESLAGGEQFF.

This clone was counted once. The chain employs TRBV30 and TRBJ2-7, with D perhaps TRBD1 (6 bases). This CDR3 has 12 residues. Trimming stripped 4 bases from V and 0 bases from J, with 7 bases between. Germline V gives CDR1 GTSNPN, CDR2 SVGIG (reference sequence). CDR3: CAWKGDSYEQYF. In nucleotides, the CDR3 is TGTGCCTGGAAGGGGGACTCCTACGAGCAGTACTTC.